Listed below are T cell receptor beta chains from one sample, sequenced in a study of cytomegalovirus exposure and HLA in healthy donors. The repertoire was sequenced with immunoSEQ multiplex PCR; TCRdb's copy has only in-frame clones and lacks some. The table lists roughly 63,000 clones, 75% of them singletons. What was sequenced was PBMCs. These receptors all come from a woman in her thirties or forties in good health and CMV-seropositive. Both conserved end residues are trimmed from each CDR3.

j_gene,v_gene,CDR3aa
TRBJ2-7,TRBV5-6,ASSSPRTFWREQY
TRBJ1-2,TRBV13,ASSAGHGVWGYT
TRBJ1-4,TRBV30,AWMGTGRVEKLF
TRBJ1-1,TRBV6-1,ASSVETGRTEAF
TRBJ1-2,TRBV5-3,ARRPPGTGGPLLMTGYT
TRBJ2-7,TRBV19,ASSAASYEQY
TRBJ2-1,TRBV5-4,ASSLVAGNNEQF
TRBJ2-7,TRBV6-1,AGGGSGGHYEQY
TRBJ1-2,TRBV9,ASSATGNYGYT
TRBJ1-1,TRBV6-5,ASSEQPNTEAF
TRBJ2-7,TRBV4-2,ASSQDVRGSEQY
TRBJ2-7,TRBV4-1,ASSQVNRDTHEQY
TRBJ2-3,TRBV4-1,ASSQTLAGGADTQY
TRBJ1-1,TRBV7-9,ASSLERTGEDTEAF
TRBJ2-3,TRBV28,ASSPLGYTQY
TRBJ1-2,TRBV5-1,ASSLDRGVYGYT
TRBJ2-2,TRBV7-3,ASSEQGRGWTGELF
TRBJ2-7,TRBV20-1,SVHRAHEQY
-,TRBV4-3,ASSQNRDYEQY
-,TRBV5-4,ASSLDGGESSYEQY
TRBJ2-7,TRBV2,ASSALASHTEQY
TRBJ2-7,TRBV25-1,ASSDSAVSSHEQY
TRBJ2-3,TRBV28,ASSRGGQTTHTQY
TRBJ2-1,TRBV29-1,SVSISTSGGAEQF
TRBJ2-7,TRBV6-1,ASSGDLESYEQY
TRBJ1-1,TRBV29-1,SVQPGTGGTEAF
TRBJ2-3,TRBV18,AGNGGFTDTQY
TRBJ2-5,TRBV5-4,ASSLDAETQY
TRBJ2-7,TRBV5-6,ASSSGWGLAGGPHEQY
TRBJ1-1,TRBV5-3,ARSLGATTEAF
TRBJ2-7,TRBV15,ATSRGGQGKGEQY
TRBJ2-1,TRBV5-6,ASSRTDSLTNEQL
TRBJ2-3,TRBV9,ASSGSFTGATTDTQY
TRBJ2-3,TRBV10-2,ASKLGLSTDTQY
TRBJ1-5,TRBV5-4,ASSLDSQPQH
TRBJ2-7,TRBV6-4,ASSPVRCEQY
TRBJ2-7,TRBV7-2,ASSSGTLLLGQY
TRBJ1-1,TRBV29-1,SGHRSSEAF
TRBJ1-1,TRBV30,AWRLSAGEAF
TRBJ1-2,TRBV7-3,ASSLSGQGSYGYT